One and the same sample provided the 4 T cell receptor beta chains below, sequenced in a study of shared clonotypes between healthy human individuals. TCRdb's table, derived via immunoSEQ multiplex PCR, lists solely in-frame clones and lacks some. The sample contains about 2.4 million clones, approximately 94% of which appear only once. The sequenced sample was naive CD4+ T cells sorted from blood. As for subset: CD45RA+ positively selected. Receptors originate from a man younger than 35 in good health.

The table lists this clone with a count of one. The chain carries TRBV11-2 and TRBJ1-2; D might be TRBD1 (5 bases). The germline V and J ends were trimmed by 5 bases and 4 bases, with 14 bases remaining between them. The germline gives CDR1 SGHAT, CDR2 FQNNGV. The CDR3 has 14 amino acids. The CDR3 nucleotides read TGTGCCAGCAGCCCAGGATCGGGGGGCTATGGCTACACCTTC. It encodes CASSPGSGGYGYTF.

The genes are TRBV2 and TRBJ1-4; D not resolved. The germline V gene has CDR1 SNHLY and CDR2 FYNNEI. V was cut by 8 bases and J by 0 bases, with 13 bases left in between. CDR3 length equals 15 residues. The CDR3 reads CASSPTAATNEKLFF. The CDR3 DNA reads as TGTGCCAGCTCCCCTACCGCTGCAACTAATGAAAAACTGTTTTTT.

J is TRBJ2-3 and V is TRBV5-1; TRBD2 is a possible D gene (6 bases). The CDR3 runs 15 residues. V lost 0 bases and J lost 2, with 10 bases in between. CDR1 SGHRS and CDR2 YFSETQ come from the germline V gene. The CDR3: CASSLEEGPTDTQYF. The DNA for the CDR3 is TGCGCCAGCAGCTTGGAGGAGGGCCCCACAGATACGCAGTATTTT.

The chain uses TRBV27 and TRBJ2-7; 8 bases map to TRBD1. The CDR3 is made up of 15 amino acids. V shed 0 bases and J 4 bases; nucleotides not matched to a gene: 5. CDR1 MNHEY and CDR2 SMNVEV come from the germline V gene (reference sequence). The CDR3 protein is CASSLSWDRQYEQYF. CDR3 bases: TGTGCCAGCAGTTTATCATGGGACAGGCAATACGAGCAGTACTTC.